Shown below are 31 T cell receptor beta chains from a single sample sequenced in a study of T cell clones after liver transplantation (dated by TCRdb to between 2018 and 2021). The library relied on the immunoSEQ multiplex PCR assay. TCRdb carries this immuneACCESS record with in-frame sequences only. Its versions omit some clonotypes, under half of them owing to an unresolved V gene in the studies checked, with the rest unexplained. A total of tens of thousands of clones appear in this sample, nearly 85% of them only once. The top ten clones comprise about 0.52% of the sample. Here the sequenced sample was CD4+ T cells from blood, taken approximately 3.5 years after liver transplant. These receptor sequences come from a human patient who received a liver transplant. Following a transplant, some T lymphocytes may have been derived from the graft donor.

V and J are TRBV25-1 and TRBJ2-3; TRBD2 is a possible D gene (5 bases). The CDR3 sequence is 16 residues long. CDR1 is MGHDK, CDR2 SYGVNS, per germline. Deletions cut 6 bases from V and 8 bases from J, with 24 bases between. CDR3 sequence: CASSAPGSTVGVTQYF. The CDR3 DNA sequence: TGTGCCAGCAGCGCCCCGGGGAGTACGGTCGGCGTTACGCAGTATTTT.

About this clone itself: The junction departs from germline at one end; a sequencing error may be responsible. The chain has TRBV7-7 and TRBJ2-1, with 9 bases lining up with TRBD1. Germline V CDR1 and CDR2: SSHAT, FNYEAQ (reference sequence). CDR3 length equals 16 residues. CDR3 protein: CASSPPTGGGYNEQFF. The CDR3 region has the DNA TGTGCTAGCAGCCCCCCGACAGGGGGGGGGTACAATGAGCAGTTCTTC.

The CDR3 nucleotides read TGTGCCAGCAGTTTTCGGACACCCACTGAAGCTTTCTTT. Translating gives CASSFRTPTEAFF. The chain carries TRBV28 and TRBJ1-1, with D possibly matching TRBD1 (5 bases). The CDR3 sequence is 13 residues long. Between the trimmed V and J ends, which lost 3 bases and 4 bases, there was a span of 9 bases. CDR1 and CDR2 from the germline V gene are MDHEN and SYDVKM.

The CDR3 nucleotides read TGTGCCAGCAGTCCCCGAGGCAGCTCTGTCTCTGGAAACACCATATATTTT. It yields the protein CASSPRGSSVSGNTIYF. The rearrangement joins TRBV28 to TRBJ1-3, with D unresolved. This CDR3 is 17 amino acids long. V dropped 5 bases and J dropped 0 bases, with 17 bases sitting between them. The germline gives CDR1 MDHEN, CDR2 SYDVKM.

The rearrangement links TRBV28 to TRBJ1-2; TRBD1 might be the D (6 bases). Trimming pared 7 bases from V and 5 bases from J, leaving 20 bases between. The CDR3 is 15 residues long. Germline V gene data show CDR1 as MDHEN and CDR2 as SYDVKM. The CDR3 nucleotides read TGTGCCAGCACTTCTTCCCTACGAGGGGGTTATGGCTACACCTTC. Protein sequence: CASTSSLRGGYGYTF.

The chain joins TRBV6-5 to TRBJ1-5; D is unclear. CDR1 is MNHEY and CDR2 is SVGAGI in the germline V gene. Trimming took off 2 bases at V and 4 bases at J, with 6 bases between the two ends. The CDR3 contains 13 residues. CDR3 in DNA: TGTGCCAGCAGTTACAGAGGGAATCAGCCCCAGCATTTT. Translating gives CASSYRGNQPQHF.

This sequence joins TRBV5-6 and TRBJ1-3; TRBD1 is a possible D gene (5 bases). This CDR3 has 14 amino acids. Germline lookup yields CDR1 SGHDT and CDR2 YYEEEE. V was trimmed by 0 bases and J by 5 bases, leaving 9 bases between them. The CDR3 spells CASSLDRRRNTIYF. Written as DNA, the CDR3 is TGTGCCAGCAGCTTGGACAGGAGGAGAAACACCATATATTTT.

J is TRBJ2-3 and V is TRBV10-3; 7 bases match TRBD1. Germline CDR1 ENHRY, CDR2 SYGVKD. The V segment lost 10 bases and the J segment 4 bases; nucleotides outside the gene matches: 14. CDR3 length: 15 amino acids. The chain's CDR3 is CATIGSTGIPDTQYF. CDR3 nucleotide sequence: TGTGCCACCATAGGTTCGACAGGGATCCCAGATACGCAGTATTTT.

This clone has more than one count but fewer than ten. The rearrangement links TRBV9 to TRBJ1-2; no clear D gene. This CDR3 has 13 amino acids. The V gene's germline CDR1 is SGDLS and CDR2 YYNGEE. V gave up 3 bases and J gave up 5 bases, with 11 bases separating them. CDR3 sequence reads: CASSAGSWYGYTF. The CDR3 region has the DNA TGTGCCAGCAGCGCCGGTTCTTGGTATGGCTACACCTTC.

The genes are TRBV6-5 and TRBJ1-1, with D maybe TRBD1 (6 bases). Germline CDR1 reads MNHEY; CDR2 reads SVGAGI. This CDR3 spans 15 amino acids. Trimming took 2 bases from V and 7 from J, leaving 17 bases between them. The CDR3 region is CASSYGISRGREAFF. CDR3 bases: TGTGCCAGCAGTTACGGGATATCCAGGGGACGTGAAGCTTTCTTT.

The gene calls are TRBV19 and TRBJ1-2; the match to TRBD1 covers 7 bases. Germline assignment: CDR1 LNHDA and CDR2 SQIVND (reference sequence). The CDR3 sequence is 15 residues long. The ends lost 6 bases at V and 1 base at J; junction bases unmatched: 8. CDR3 nucleotide sequence: TGTGCCAGTAGAACCGACAGGGACGGTAACTATGGCTACACCTTC. Translation: CASRTDRDGNYGYTF.

The chain uses TRBV6-5 and TRBJ2-7; 9 bases are a match to TRBD1. The trim removed 6 bases at V and 0 bases at J, leaving 6 bases unmatched. This CDR3 has 15 residues. The germline gives CDR1 MNHEY, CDR2 SVGAGI. The CDR3 region has the DNA TGTGCCAGCAGGGCCGGGACAGGGAGCTCCTACGAGCAGTACTTC. Translation: CASRAGTGSSYEQYF.

The rearrangement uses TRBV9 and TRBJ2-3; 9 bases are shared with TRBD2. Trimming at V came to 4 bases and at J to 3 bases, leaving 15 bases not matched to a gene. The germline gives CDR1 SGDLS, CDR2 YYNGEE. This CDR3 has 18 amino acids. In DNA, the CDR3 is TGTGCCAGCAGCCGCCTGAGTAGCGGGAGAGTAAGGACAGATACGCAGTATTTT. Encoded protein: CASSRLSSGRVRTDTQYF.

This chain links TRBV4-2 with TRBJ2-7; 11 bases map to TRBD2. Germline V gene data show CDR1 as LGHNA and CDR2 as YNFKEQ. The CDR3 is 18 residues long. V was pared by 5 bases and J by 0 bases, with 12 bases of the junction left unmatched. CDR3 bases: TGTGCCAGCAGCTTGCCTGGACTAGCGGGCCAAAGCTCCTACGAGCAGTACTTC. It is translated as CASSLPGLAGQSSYEQYF.

V and J are TRBV28 and TRBJ2-3; 8 bases match TRBD2. This CDR3 has 15 residues. Unmatched junction bases numbered 7, after V lost 4 bases and J lost 4 bases. Germline loops: CDR1 MDHEN, CDR2 SYDVKM. In DNA, the CDR3 is TGTGCCAGCAGTTCCCAGCGGGAGTACCCAGATACGCAGTATTTT. It encodes CASSSQREYPDTQYF.

This clone was seen a handful of times. At one of its ends the junction is not consistent with the germline gene, which may arise from a read error. The J gene is TRBJ1-2, the V gene TRBV7-2, with TRBD1 as a possible D gene (5 bases). Germline values: CDR1 SGHTA, CDR2 FQGNSA. The length of the CDR3 is 14 residues. The DNA of the CDR3 is TGTGCCAGCAGCGTAGCCGGGACGGTGACCGGGTACACCTTC. Protein sequence: CASSVAGTVTGYTF.

The rearrangement uses TRBV28 and TRBJ1-1; D remains unclear. V lost 2 bases to trimming and J lost 8 bases, with 9 bases between them. This CDR3 is built from 12 residues. The germline V gene encodes CDR1 MDHEN and CDR2 SYDVKM. The CDR3 region is CASSLTYGEAFF. The DNA of the CDR3 is TGTGCCAGCAGTTTAACCTACGGGGAAGCTTTCTTT.

The chain couples TRBV5-4 to TRBJ2-2; 14 nucleotides match TRBD2. Germline CDR1 and CDR2: SGHNT and YYREEE (reference sequence). The CDR3 has 18 amino acids. Unmatched junction bases numbered 8, after V lost 0 bases and J lost 7 bases. CDR3 in amino acids: CASSLEAGLAGGDGELFF. CDR3 sequence (DNA): TGTGCCAGCAGCTTGGAGGCTGGACTAGCGGGAGGAGACGGGGAGCTGTTTTTT.

The rearrangement links TRBV12-5 to TRBJ1-3; no reliable D call. Trimming stripped 4 bases from V and 4 bases from J, with 11 bases between. Germline V gene sequence: CDR1 LGHNT, CDR2 FRNRAP. The CDR3 extends over 14 amino acids. The CDR3, as DNA: TGTGCTAGTGGTTCGGGAGGTGGGGGAAACACCATATATTTT. This translates into CASGSGGGGNTIYF.

Of note for this clone: This CDR3 is also generated by other DNA sequences in the sample. This chain connects TRBV18 to TRBJ1-1; D might be TRBD1 (5 bases). The length of the CDR3 is 14 residues. Germline-derived CDR1 and CDR2 are KGHSH and LQKENI. V was pared by 1 base and J by 0 bases, with 6 bases between. CDR3 residues: CASSPQGMNTEAFF. The DNA of the CDR3 is TGTGCCAGCTCACCACAGGGGATGAACACTGAAGCTTTCTTT. Variable domain in full (rest from reference TRBV18 and TRBJ1-1): NAGVMQNPRHLVRRRGQEARLRCSPMKGHSHVYWYRQLPEEGLKFMVYLQKENIIDESGMPKERFSAEFPKEGPSILRIQQVVRGDSAAYFCASSPQGMNTEAFFGQGTRLTVV.

This chain uses TRBV5-4 with TRBJ2-5; D gene uncertain. CDR1 SGHNT and CDR2 YYREEE come from the germline V gene (reference sequence). The length of the CDR3 is 12 residues. V dropped 2 bases and J dropped 4 bases, with 6 bases sitting between them. CDR3 DNA: TGTGCCAGCAGCTTCACCGGAGAGACCCAGTACTTC. Encoded protein: CASSFTGETQYF. Filled out from reference TRBV5-4 and TRBJ2-5, the complete variable domain reads ETGVTQSPTHLIKTRGQQVTLRCSSQSGHNTVSWYQQALGQGPQFIFQYYREEENGRGNFPPRFSGLQFPNYSSELNVNALELDDSALYLCASSFTGETQYFGPGTRLLVL.

This rearrangement joins TRBV5-1 to TRBJ2-4, with D maybe TRBD2 (7 bases). V was cut by 4 bases and J by 6 bases, with 17 bases left in between. Germline values: CDR1 SGHRS, CDR2 YFSETQ. The CDR3 is 15 residues long. As DNA, the CDR3 is TGCGCCAGCAGCCGGTTGGGGGGGCCCGGAAACATTCAGTACTTC. Its protein product is CASSRLGGPGNIQYF.

The rearrangement links TRBV15 to TRBJ1-3, with D unclear. V was pared by 0 bases and J by 0 bases, with 6 bases between. Germline CDR1 reads LNHNV; CDR2 reads YYDKDF (reference sequence). The CDR3 totals 15 residues. The CDR3 reads CATSREALSGNTIYF. In DNA, the CDR3 is TGTGCCACCAGCAGAGAAGCCCTCTCTGGAAACACCATATATTTT.

The chain employs TRBV18 and TRBJ2-5; 8 nucleotides match TRBD1. V shed 3 bases, J shed 5 bases, and the junction held 8 bases outside the gene matches. The CDR3 loop spans 15 amino acids. Germline lookup yields CDR1 KGHSH and CDR2 LQKENI. The CDR3 region is CASSPDRARRETQYF. The CDR3 nucleotides are TGTGCCAGCTCACCGGACAGGGCACGCCGGGAGACCCAGTACTTC. Using reference TRBV18 and TRBJ2-5 for the parts outside the CDR3, the full variable domain is NAGVMQNPRHLVRRRGQEARLRCSPMKGHSHVYWYRQLPEEGLKFMVYLQKENIIDESGMPKERFSAEFPKEGPSILRIQQVVRGDSAAYFCASSPDRARRETQYFGPGTRLLVL.

The V gene is TRBV2, the J gene TRBJ1-2; D gene ambiguous. This CDR3 has 13 residues. CDR1 SNHLY and CDR2 FYNNEI come from the germline V gene. Trimming took off 9 bases at V and 8 bases at J, with 19 bases between the two ends. The CDR3, as DNA: TGTGCCAGTGGGAGGGCCGGCGGTAGAGGCTACACCTTC. It specifies CASGRAGGRGYTF.

This rearrangement joins TRBV29-1 to TRBJ2-7; 12 bases map to TRBD1. The CDR3 totals 14 residues. Germline trimming cut 5 bases from V and 2 bases from J; bases unmatched to any gene: 4. Germline assignment: CDR1 SQVTM and CDR2 ANQGSEA. The CDR3 sequence: CSVSRDRGPYEQYF. CDR3 coding DNA: TGCAGCGTTTCCCGGGACAGGGGGCCCTACGAGCAGTACTTC.

The chain links TRBV30 to TRBJ2-2; D call uncertain. CDR1 is GTSNPN, CDR2 SVGIG, per germline (reference sequence). The CDR3 covers 16 residues. The germline V and J ends were trimmed by 4 bases and 1 base, with 16 bases remaining between them. CDR3 DNA sequence: TGTGCCTGGATTCCCTCCCGGACGATGAACACCGGGGAGCTGTTTTTT. It codes for CAWIPSRTMNTGELFF.

The chain joins TRBV11-2 to TRBJ2-2; D assignment may be TRBD1 or TRBD2 (7 bases each). V shed 5 bases and J shed 5 bases, with 12 bases lying between them. The CDR3 loop spans 14 amino acids. CDR1 is SGHAT, CDR2 FQNNGV, per germline. CDR3 coding DNA: TGTGCCAGCAGCCGACAGGGAGGGACCGGGGAGCTGTTTTTT. It specifies CASSRQGGTGELFF. The entire variable domain, with the rest obtained from reference TRBV11-2 and TRBJ2-2, is as follows: EAGVAQSPRYKIIEKRQSVAFWCNPISGHATLYWYQQILGQGPKLLIQFQNNGVVDDSQLPKDRFSAERLKGVDSTLKIQPAKLEDSAVYLCASSRQGGTGELFFGEGSRLTVL.

CDR3 sequence (DNA): TGTGCCAGCAGCTCGTCCTCCCGGGACCCGTACGAGCAGTACTTC. It translates to CASSSSSRDPYEQYF. The genes are TRBV7-9 and TRBJ2-7; TRBD1 or TRBD2 may be the D gene (5 bases each). Looked up from germline, CDR1 is SEHNR and CDR2 is FQNEAQ (reference sequence). The CDR3 loop spans 15 amino acids. Trimming removed 4 bases from V and 4 bases from J, with 17 bases in between.

V is TRBV2 and J is TRBJ2-7; D may correspond to TRBD1 or TRBD2 (5 bases each). The CDR3 consists of 14 residues. V lost 7 bases to trimming and J lost 7 bases, with 20 bases between them. The germline V gene encodes CDR1 SNHLY and CDR2 FYNNEI. The CDR3 spells CASTLQYRTGEQYF. The CDR3, as DNA: TGTGCCAGCACTTTACAGTACAGGACGGGAGAGCAGTACTTC.

This chain links TRBV6-1 with TRBJ1-5; D call uncertain. V was trimmed by 7 bases and J by 0 bases, leaving 4 bases between them. CDR1 is MNHNS, CDR2 SASEGT, per germline. The CDR3 is 12 residues long. The CDR3 is CASTSSNQPQHF. CDR3 in DNA: TGTGCCAGCACGAGTAGCAATCAGCCCCAGCATTTT.